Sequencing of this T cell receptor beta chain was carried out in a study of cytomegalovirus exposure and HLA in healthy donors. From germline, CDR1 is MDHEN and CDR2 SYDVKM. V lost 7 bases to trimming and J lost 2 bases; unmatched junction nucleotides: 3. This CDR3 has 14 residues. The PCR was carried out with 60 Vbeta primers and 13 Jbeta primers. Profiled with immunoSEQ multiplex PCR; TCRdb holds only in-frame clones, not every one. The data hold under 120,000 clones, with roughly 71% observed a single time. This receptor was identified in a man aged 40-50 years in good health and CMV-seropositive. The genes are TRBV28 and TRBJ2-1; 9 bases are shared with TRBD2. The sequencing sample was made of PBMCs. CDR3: CASISGSAYNEQFF. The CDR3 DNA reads TGTGCCAGCATTAGCGGGAGCGCCTACAATGAGCAGTTCTTC. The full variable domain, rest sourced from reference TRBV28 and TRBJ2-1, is DVKVTQSSRYLVKRTGEKVFLECVQDMDHENMFWYRQDPGLGLRLIYFSYDVKMKEKGDIPEGYSVSREKKERFSLILESASTNQTSMYLCASISGSAYNEQFFGPGTRLTVL.